The subject of this entry is one T cell receptor beta chain. Enrollees, about 18 to 89 years old, lived in 24 US areas. Clinical histories supplied by participants themselves formed the basis of cohort assignment. This record comes from a study of blood T cell repertoires in COVID-19. For the study at large: Spain, Italy and the United States supplied samples that represented acute and convalescent COVID-19.

Authors' methods: Reference gene primer amplification in the assay estimated nucleated cell counts. Libraries were prepared by immunoSEQ multiplex PCR; TCRdb keeps only in-frame clonotypes and omits some of them. V, J and clone size are taken as reported in that table, and D and trimming were inferred from the DNA itself. The sample carries some 430,000 clones, 90% recorded once. This receptor was taken from a man aged 18 to 30 who had recovered from COVID-19. Sample: PBMCs or T cells enriched from blood (not recorded which).

The CDR3 here is CASSLDRGAVGTYEQYF. The CDR3 nucleotides are TGTGCCAGCAGCCTGGACAGGGGAGCAGTGGGGACCTACGAGCAGTACTTC. The chain is built from TRBV27 and TRBJ2-7; 9 bases are a match to TRBD1. The CDR3 is 17 residues long. V shed 6 bases, J shed 2 bases, and the junction held 14 bases outside the gene matches. Germline CDR1 is MNHEY and CDR2 is SMNVEV (reference sequence).